This TCR beta chain was obtained from a study of cytomegalovirus exposure and HLA in healthy donors. Regarding this clone: Its antigen remains unknown.

Study-wide results and caveats: The study assumed roughly uniform donor sequencing depth for presence/absence analyses. The authors reported that TCR beta sequences could predict HLA-A and HLA-B alleles. These predictions were accurate for most subjects in the first cohort.

The PCR made use of 60 Vbeta and 13 Jbeta primers. Clones were read by immunoSEQ multiplex PCR, and TCRdb kept only the in-frame ones, dropping some. Among 100,000 to 150,000 clones listed, approximately 82% were seen once. The CDR3 consists of 15 residues. With V trimmed by 4 bases and J by 1 base, 7 bases remained unmatched. Germline V gene sequence: CDR1 SGHDT, CDR2 YYEEEE. This clonotype was obtained from a boy aged 2 to 9 in good health and CMV-seronegative. The sample was PBMCs. V and J are TRBV5-6 and TRBJ1-1; 7 nucleotides agree with TRBD1. CDR3 nucleotide sequence: TGTGCCAGCAGCGCACCCGGGACAGCGAACACTGAAGCTTTCTTT. Amino acid sequence: CASSAPGTANTEAFF.